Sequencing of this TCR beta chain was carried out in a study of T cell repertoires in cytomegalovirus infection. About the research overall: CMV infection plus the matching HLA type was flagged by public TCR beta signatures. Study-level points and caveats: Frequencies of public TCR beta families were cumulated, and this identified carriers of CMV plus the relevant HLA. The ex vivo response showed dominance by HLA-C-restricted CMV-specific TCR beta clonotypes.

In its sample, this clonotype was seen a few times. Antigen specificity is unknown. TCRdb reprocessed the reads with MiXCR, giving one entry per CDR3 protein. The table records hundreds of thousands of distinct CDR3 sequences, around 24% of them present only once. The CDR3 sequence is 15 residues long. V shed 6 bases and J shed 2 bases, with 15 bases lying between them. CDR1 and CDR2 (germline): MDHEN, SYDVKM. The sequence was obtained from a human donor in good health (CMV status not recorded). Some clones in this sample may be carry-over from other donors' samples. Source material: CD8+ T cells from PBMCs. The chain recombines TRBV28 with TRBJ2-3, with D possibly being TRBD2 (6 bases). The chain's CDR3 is CASSLGTSNTDTQYF. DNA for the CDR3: TGTGCCAGCAGCTTGGGGACTTCTAACACAGATACGCAGTATTTT.